Following are 9 T cell receptor beta chains from one sample sequenced in a study of blood T cell repertoires in COVID-19. The method was immunoSEQ multiplex PCR; TCRdb's version includes in-frame clones alone and lacks a portion of them. The sample includes over 400,000 clones, approximately 85% seen only once; the top ten take approximately 3.2%. Sequenced sample: peripheral blood. The receptors stem from a human donor in a cohort sampled during active COVID-19.

The rearrangement joins TRBV7-2 to TRBJ2-3, with 10 bases fitting TRBD2. V lost 5 bases and J lost 4; bases outside the gene matches: 15. Germline CDR1 and CDR2: SGHTA and FQGNSA. This CDR3 is 18 amino acids long. The CDR3 nucleotides read TGTGCCAGCAGCCCCAGGGGCACGGTAGCGGGAGGCGCAGATACGCAGTATTTT. Translating it yields CASSPRGTVAGGADTQYF.

This clone occurred a few times. In nucleotides, the CDR3 is TGTGCCAGCAGCGCAGGGTATGAGCAGTTCTTC. Encoded protein: CASSAGYEQFF. The rearrangement uses TRBV7-3 and TRBJ2-1; weak D call: TRBD1 (5 bases). The germline V and J ends were trimmed by 5 bases and 8 bases, with 7 bases remaining between them. Germline V lookup: CDR1 SGHTA, CDR2 FQGTGA. The CDR3 length is 11 residues.

The CDR3 loop reads CASSYSEGGQPQHF. CDR3 DNA: TGTGCCAGCAGTTACTCGGAAGGCGGCCAGCCCCAGCATTTT. The V call is TRBV6-5, the J call TRBJ1-5, with no clear D. From germline, CDR1 is MNHEY and CDR2 SVGAGI. The CDR3 has 14 amino acids. V was clipped by 0 bases and J by 7 bases, with 10 bases between them.

The chain employs TRBV9 and TRBJ2-3; 11 nucleotides match TRBD1. J was trimmed by 6 bases and V by 6 bases; bases with no gene match: 9. The CDR3 has 15 amino acids. Germline CDR1 reads SGDLS; CDR2 reads YYNGEE. CDR3 loop: CASNGADRGQDTQYF. The CDR3 bases are TGTGCCAGCAACGGAGCGGACAGGGGGCAGGATACGCAGTATTTT. Full variable domain (remainder filled in from reference TRBV9 and TRBJ2-3): DSGVTQTPKHLITATGQRVTLRCSPRSGDLSVYWYQQSLDQGLQFLIQYYNGEERAKGNILERFSAQQFPDLHSELNLSSLELGDSALYFCASNGADRGQDTQYFGPGTRLTVL.

The chain links TRBV11-2 to TRBJ1-6; 7 positions agree with TRBD1. There are 16 residues in the CDR3. Germline V lookup: CDR1 SGHAT, CDR2 FQNNGV. J was trimmed by 7 bases and V by 4 bases; bases with no gene match: 10. CDR3 nucleotides: TGTGCCAGCAGCTACACAGGGGCGAGGGAAAATTCACCCCTCCACTTT. Translated: CASSYTGARENSPLHF.

This sequence joins TRBV29-1 and TRBJ1-1; 8 bases line up with TRBD1. Trimming at V came to 5 bases and at J to 5 bases, leaving 10 bases not matched to a gene. The length of the CDR3 is 14 residues. Germline values: CDR1 SQVTM, CDR2 ANQGSEA. In nucleotides, the CDR3 is TGCAGCGTTCTTATGGACAGGGTAAGAACTGAAGCTTTCTTT. As protein: CSVLMDRVRTEAFF.

The J gene is TRBJ2-5, the V gene TRBV19; 8 bases map to TRBD2. The trim removed 3 bases at V and 9 bases at J, leaving 12 bases unmatched. Germline V gene lookup returns CDR1 LNHDA and CDR2 SQIVND (reference sequence). The CDR3 runs to 15 residues. DNA of the CDR3: TGTGCCAGTAGTATTGCCCGCCTCGGGAGGGAGGCCCAGTACTTC. Translated, it gives CASSIARLGREAQYF.

The V gene is TRBV2, the J gene TRBJ2-5; TRBD2 matches at 11 bases. Germline V lookup: CDR1 SNHLY, CDR2 FYNNEI. Trimming took 4 bases from V and 5 from J; bases not matched to a gene: 3. The CDR3 extends over 14 amino acids. CDR3 in DNA: TGTGCCAGCAGTGGACTAGCGGGATGGGAGACCCAGTACTTC. It translates to CASSGLAGWETQYF.

The rearrangement uses TRBV7-9 and TRBJ1-1, with D perhaps matching TRBD1 (6 bases). Germline V gives CDR1 SEHNR, CDR2 FQNEAQ (reference sequence). This CDR3 comprises 15 residues. V was pared by 4 bases and J by 3 bases, with 15 bases between. The CDR3: CASSSSRGSDTEAFF. DNA of the CDR3: TGTGCCAGCAGCTCCTCTAGGGGGTCGGACACTGAAGCTTTCTTT.